This T cell receptor beta chain was captured by sequencing in a study of blood T cell repertoires in COVID-19. Overall study: COVID-19 samples, acute and convalescent, were from the United States, Italy and Spain. Sample material is recorded as cDNA or gDNA derived from T cells, B-cell-depleted T cells, or PBMCs.

Sequencing used immunoSEQ multiplex PCR; TCRdb keeps in-frame clones, though not all of them. The profile shows about 250,000 clones, around 83% of them singletons. The CDR3 runs 15 residues. With 1 base clipped from V and 3 bases from J, the junction kept 6 bases outside the gene matches. The germline gives CDR1 MGHRA, CDR2 YSYEKL. In its sample, this clone was seen once. The chain uses TRBV4-1 and TRBJ2-7; 7 bases align to TRBD1. This receptor was obtained from a man at least 80 years old with acute or convalescent COVID-19. Sequencing was carried out using peripheral blood. In DNA, the CDR3 is TGCGCCAGCAGCCAAGTCGACAGGGCTAACTACGAGCAGTACTTC. This translates into CASSQVDRANYEQYF.